This TCR beta chain stems from a study of PD-L1 blockade in urothelial cancer. General study findings and limits: Pretreatment TCR clonality in blood, when below the median, was predictive of better survival.

Profiling relied on immunoSEQ multiplex PCR, and the TCRdb table lists in-frame clones only, not all of them. The sample has about 29,000 clones, about 87% seen once. V gave up 3 bases and J gave up 2 bases, with 15 bases separating them. Per the germline V gene, CDR1 is SGDLS and CDR2 is YYNGEE. The CDR3 has 15 amino acids. Points on this clone: Its antigen is undetermined.

The material sequenced was PBMCs, taken around atezolizumab (anti-PD-L1) treatment. The chain links TRBV9 to TRBJ2-7, with D unclear. This clonotype was sampled from a man aged 50 to 59 with urothelial cancer. The CDR3 here is CASSASGSLTYEQYF. The CDR3 nucleotides read TGTGCCAGCAGCGCTTCGGGTAGTCTAACCTACGAGCAGTACTTC.